The 30 T cell receptor beta chains in this list originate from one sample, sequenced in a study of shared clonotypes between healthy human individuals. Some clones are missing from TCRdb's copy, which holds only in-frame ones; the method was immunoSEQ multiplex PCR. This table holds some 2,500,000 clones, 80% to 95% found once. Input material: naive CD4+ T cells from PBMCs. Documented subset: CD45RA+ positively selected. Receptors were obtained from a man between 18 and 29 years old in good health. Some clones in this sample may be carry-over from other donors' samples.

J is TRBJ1-3 and V is TRBV28, with 8 bases lining up with TRBD1. Germline loops: CDR1 MDHEN, CDR2 SYDVKM. J gave up 3 bases and V 7 bases, and 5 bases lay outside the gene matches. The CDR3 runs to 14 residues. CDR3 nucleotide sequence: TGTGCCAGCACATCACAGGGGGGTGGAAACACCATATATTTT. Translating gives CASTSQGGGNTIYF.

The gene calls are TRBV6-5 and TRBJ2-2; D might be TRBD1 (6 bases). The germline CDR1 and CDR2 sequences are MNHEY and SVGAGI. Trimming took off 1 base at V and 7 bases at J, with 10 bases between the two ends. CDR3 length: 14 residues. The CDR3, as DNA: TGTGCCAGCAGTTACTGGGCAGGGGTCGGGGAGCTGTTTTTT. It encodes CASSYWAGVGELFF.

Regarding this clone: Other DNA sequences within the sample encode an identical CDR3. V gene TRBV7-2 combines with J gene TRBJ1-2; maybe TRBD1 (6 bases). With 1 base removed from V and 2 bases from J, the gap between germline ends came to 11 bases. The CDR3 extends over 15 amino acids. The V gene's germline CDR1 is SGHTA and CDR2 FQGNSA. In DNA, the CDR3 is TGTGCCAGCAGCTTAGGAGGGGGGATCAACTATGGCTACACCTTC. Encoded protein: CASSLGGGINYGYTF.

V and J are TRBV14 and TRBJ1-5, with a possible D match to TRBD1 (5 bases). There are 12 residues in the CDR3. Germline V CDR1 and CDR2: SGHDN, FVKESK. Trimming pared 8 bases from V and 1 base from J, leaving 6 bases between. Here the CDR3 reads CASSGSNQPQHF. CDR3 in DNA: TGTGCCAGCTCAGGGAGCAATCAGCCCCAGCATTTT.

The J gene is TRBJ1-2, the V gene TRBV5-5; 9 nucleotides agree with TRBD1. The trim removed 3 bases at V and 4 bases at J, leaving 4 bases unmatched. CDR3 length equals 14 residues. Germline loops: CDR1 SGHKS, CDR2 YYEKEE (reference sequence). The CDR3 region has the DNA TGTGCCAGCAGCTGGGACAGGGCTTTCTATGGCTACACCTTC. Protein sequence: CASSWDRAFYGYTF.

The chain links TRBV28 to TRBJ2-5; 7 bases fit TRBD2. V was clipped by 9 bases and J by 5 bases; unmatched bases: 15. The CDR3 runs 15 residues. The germline CDR1 and CDR2 sequences are MDHEN and SYDVKM. The CDR3 spells CASPRGPSGEETQYF. In DNA form, the CDR3 reads TGTGCCAGTCCTCGGGGCCCTAGCGGCGAGGAGACCCAGTACTTC.

The J gene is TRBJ1-1, the V gene TRBV18, with a possible D match to TRBD1 (6 bases). Trimming stripped 2 bases from V and 4 bases from J, with 14 bases between. The CDR3 consists of 15 residues. Germline-derived CDR1 and CDR2 are KGHSH and LQKENI. CDR3 bases: TGTGCCAGCTCACCAAGGGGCAGGGGTTTCACTGAAGCTTTCTTT. Protein product: CASSPRGRGFTEAFF.

V is TRBV27 and J is TRBJ2-1; TRBD1 matches 7 bases. CDR1 and CDR2 from the germline V gene are MNHEY and SMNVEV (reference sequence). CDR3 length: 13 residues. V trimming: 5 bases; J trimming: 7 bases; junction bases outside the gene matches: 5. The CDR3 DNA reads as TGTGCCAGCAGTACCTACAGGGGAAATGAGCAGTTCTTC. Translation gives CASSTYRGNEQFF.

Remarks on this clone: The same CDR3 is also encoded by other DNA sequences in this sample. V is TRBV7-9 and J is TRBJ1-2; D uncertain. Germline lookup yields CDR1 SEHNR and CDR2 FQNEAQ (reference sequence). V lost 1 base, J lost 8 bases, and 11 bases lay in between. This CDR3 is 13 amino acids long. DNA for the CDR3: TGTGCCAGCAGCTTAGGGACTGGTGGAGGCTACACCTTC. Amino acid sequence: CASSLGTGGGYTF.

This chain connects TRBV19 to TRBJ2-3; 7 bases are a match to TRBD2. The J segment lost 2 bases and the V segment lost 4 bases, leaving 6 bases of the junction unmatched. Germline CDR1 LNHDA, CDR2 SQIVND (reference sequence). The CDR3 extends over 15 amino acids. The DNA of the CDR3 is TGTGCCAGTAGTAACCGGGAGGCTTACACAGATACGCAGTATTTT. It specifies CASSNREAYTDTQYF.

The gene calls are TRBV19 and TRBJ1-5; TRBD1 agrees at 8 bases. The germline gives CDR1 LNHDA, CDR2 SQIVND (reference sequence). The CDR3 sequence is 15 residues long. The V and J ends lost 4 bases and 5 bases, in that order; junction bases with no gene match: 7. CDR3: CASSTRQGIDQPQHF. CDR3 DNA: TGTGCCAGTAGTACCAGACAGGGGATCGATCAGCCCCAGCATTTT. The entire variable domain, with the rest obtained from reference TRBV19 and TRBJ1-5, is as follows: DGGITQSPKYLFRKEGQNVTLSCEQNLNHDAMYWYRQDPGQGLRLIYYSQIVNDFQKGDIAEGYSVSREKKESFPLTVTSAQKNPTAFYLCASSTRQGIDQPQHFGDGTRLSIL.

Only a few counts were recorded for this clone. The rearrangement uses TRBV5-5 and TRBJ1-1; the match to TRBD1 covers 7 bases. Looked up from germline, CDR1 is SGHKS and CDR2 is YYEKEE (reference sequence). The trim removed 3 bases at V and 0 bases at J, leaving 5 bases unmatched. This CDR3 has 15 amino acids. The CDR3 DNA is TGTGCCAGCAGCTCTTTGACAGGGATGAACACTGAAGCTTTCTTT. Its protein is CASSSLTGMNTEAFF.

The CDR3 bases are TGTGCCAGCAGCCTAACACAACAAGGACTAGCGGGAGGTTGGAAGACCCAGTACTTC. Protein product: CASSLTQQGLAGGWKTQYF. This chain uses TRBV7-8 with TRBJ2-5; 14 nucleotides match TRBD2. The germline CDR1 and CDR2 sequences are SGHVS and FQNEAQ. This CDR3 has 19 residues. V lost 5 bases to trimming and J lost 6 bases; unmatched junction nucleotides: 17.

The chain is built from TRBV19 and TRBJ1-1; D might be TRBD1 (5 bases). Trimming took 10 bases from V and 1 from J, leaving 19 bases between them. CDR1 LNHDA and CDR2 SQIVND come from the germline V gene (reference sequence). This CDR3 has 15 residues. DNA for the CDR3: TGTGCCACGTACGGGAGGGGAAGGGCGAACACTGAAGCTTTCTTT. Amino acids: CATYGRGRANTEAFF.

The rearrangement links TRBV13 to TRBJ2-7; no clear D. V dropped 8 bases and J dropped 0 bases, with 20 bases sitting between them. The length of the CDR3 is 16 residues. Germline V gene sequence: CDR1 PRHDT, CDR2 FYEKMQ (reference sequence). The CDR3 region is CASSPPRNFRSYEQYF. CDR3 bases: TGTGCCAGCTCCCCCCCACGGAATTTTCGCTCCTACGAGCAGTACTTC.

Points on this clone: In the same sample, other DNA sequences code for this CDR3. The chain employs TRBV11-2 and TRBJ1-2; D is perhaps TRBD1 (5 bases). The germline gives CDR1 SGHAT, CDR2 FQNNGV. V was cut by 0 bases and J by 5 bases, with 7 bases left in between. This CDR3 spans 13 amino acids. Written as DNA, the CDR3 is TGTGCCAGCAGCTTAGATCGGGGGTATGGCTACACCTTC. Residues: CASSLDRGYGYTF.

This chain uses TRBV2 with TRBJ2-4; no reliable D call. Trimming left V 3 bases short and J 6 bases short, with 18 bases between. Germline CDR1 is SNHLY and CDR2 is FYNNEI. This CDR3 spans 16 amino acids. The CDR3 loop reads CASSEGLVSWGNIQYF. The DNA for the CDR3 is TGTGCCAGCAGTGAGGGGTTGGTATCATGGGGAAACATTCAGTACTTC.

As concerns this clone: This sample also contains other DNA sequences that code for the same CDR3. V usage is TRBV2 and J usage is TRBJ1-2, with 7 bases identical to TRBD1. This CDR3 spans 13 amino acids. CDR1 is SNHLY and CDR2 is FYNNEI in the germline V gene. The J segment lost 0 bases and the V segment lost 6 bases, leaving 1 base of the junction unmatched. The DNA of the CDR3 is TGTGCCAGCAGGGGGACAGCTAACTATGGCTACACCTTC. This gives the protein CASRGTANYGYTF.

This clone showed up just once. The gene calls are TRBV6-1 and TRBJ1-1; weak D call: TRBD1 (5 bases). CDR1 is MNHNS, CDR2 SASEGT, per germline. CDR3 length: 13 residues. V lost 6 bases to trimming and J lost 1 base, with 9 bases between them. The CDR3 loop reads CASRAGQNTEAFF. CDR3 sequence (DNA): TGTGCCAGCAGAGCCGGACAGAACACTGAAGCTTTCTTT.

As concerns this clone: This sample includes further DNA sequences coding for the same CDR3. The chain has TRBV5-1 and TRBJ2-7; D not certain. Germline CDR1 and CDR2: SGHRS and YFSETQ. CDR3 length equals 12 residues. The V end lost 5 bases, the J end lost 2 bases, and 8 bases lay between the germline ends. CDR3 nucleotide sequence: TGCGCCAGCAGTTCAGGACCCTACGAGCAGTACTTC. Translation: CASSSGPYEQYF.

This clone was found once. The chain joins TRBV6-5 to TRBJ2-7; 8 bases align to TRBD2. J gave up 0 bases and V 11 bases, and 9 bases lay outside the gene matches. Germline V gene sequence: CDR1 MNHEY, CDR2 SVGAGI. The CDR3 contains 14 residues. For the CDR3, the DNA is TGTGCCTGTAGGCGGCGGGAGGTCTCCTACGAGCAGTACTTC. Translated, it gives CACRRREVSYEQYF.

The genes are TRBV5-6 and TRBJ2-1; the match to TRBD2 covers 10 bases. The germline V gene encodes CDR1 SGHDT and CDR2 YYEEEE. The CDR3 is made up of 16 amino acids. The trim removed 3 bases at V and 9 bases at J, leaving 12 bases unmatched. CDR3 DNA: TGTGCCAGCAGCTGGTGGGTGTTAGCGGGAGGTGGTGAGCAGTTCTTC. Translated: CASSWWVLAGGGEQFF.

V is TRBV18 and J is TRBJ2-7, with D possibly TRBD1 on 5 matching bases. The length of the CDR3 is 15 residues. V was trimmed by 6 bases and J by 5 bases, leaving 20 bases between them. The germline V gene has CDR1 KGHSH and CDR2 LQKENI. The CDR3 is CASSSRMAGLDEQYF. Written as DNA, the CDR3 is TGTGCCAGCTCCTCAAGAATGGCAGGGTTGGACGAGCAGTACTTC.

This sequence joins TRBV19 and TRBJ1-2; D perhaps matches TRBD1 (5 bases). This CDR3 is 14 amino acids long. Germline CDR1 is LNHDA and CDR2 is SQIVND (reference sequence). The ends were cut back, 8 bases at V and 4 bases at J, with 17 bases in the middle. CDR3 nucleotides: TGTGCCAGTCGCGAACCGGGGGGGATCTATGGCTACACCTTC. It codes for CASREPGGIYGYTF.

The chain employs TRBV27 and TRBJ1-2; 8 bases are a match to TRBD1. The CDR3 runs 13 residues. V trimming: 6 bases; J trimming: 4 bases; junction bases outside the gene matches: 4. CDR1 MNHEY and CDR2 SMNVEV come from the germline V gene (reference sequence). The CDR3 region is CASRYDRGYGYTF. As DNA, the CDR3 is TGTGCCAGCAGATACGACAGGGGCTATGGCTACACCTTC.

With regard to this clone: This CDR3 is also generated by other DNA sequences in the sample. This rearrangement joins TRBV5-1 to TRBJ1-4, with TRBD1 as a possible D gene (5 bases). In germline, CDR1 is SGHRS, CDR2 YFSETQ. The CDR3 loop spans 14 amino acids. Deletions cut 1 base from V and 6 bases from J, with 10 bases between. The CDR3 region is CASSLQGTDEKLFF. CDR3 sequence (DNA): TGCGCCAGCAGCTTGCAGGGAACGGATGAAAAACTGTTTTTT.

The chain has TRBV19 and TRBJ2-6; TRBD2 is a possible D gene (5 bases). Germline CDR1 and CDR2: LNHDA and SQIVND (reference sequence). The V end was cut by 6 bases, the J end by 4 bases, with 10 bases between. The CDR3 covers 14 residues. The CDR3 bases are TGTGCCAGTAGCCGGAGGTCCGGGGCCAACGTCCTGACTTTC. It is translated as CASSRRSGANVLTF.

This clone was seen once. The chain recombines TRBV5-1 with TRBJ1-3; D is unclear. From germline, CDR1 is SGHRS and CDR2 YFSETQ. The ends were cut back, 1 base at V and 0 bases at J, with 8 bases in the middle. The CDR3 loop spans 15 amino acids. The CDR3 bases are TGCGCCAGCAGCTTGTTCGGAGACTCTGGAAACACCATATATTTT. Translation: CASSLFGDSGNTIYF.

A remark on this clone: This sample also contains other DNA sequences that code for the same CDR3. CDR3 protein: CSARGGTEAFF. Written as DNA, the CDR3 is TGCAGTGCTAGAGGGGGCACTGAAGCTTTCTTT. V and J are TRBV20-1 and TRBJ1-1, with D unresolved. CDR1 and CDR2 from the germline V gene are DFQATT and SNEGSKA (reference sequence). The CDR3 loop spans 11 amino acids. V dropped 1 base and J dropped 4 bases, with 4 bases sitting between them.

J is TRBJ2-3 and V is TRBV30; D tentatively fits TRBD1 or TRBD2 (6 bases each). V was shortened by 8 bases and J by 2 bases, with 14 bases between the two germline ends. The germline V gene encodes CDR1 GTSNPN and CDR2 SVGIG (reference sequence). CDR3 length: 13 amino acids. CDR3 nucleotide sequence: TGTGCCCAGACGGGGGCTTCCACAGATACGCAGTATTTT. This codes for CAQTGASTDTQYF.